This T cell receptor (beta chain) was identified during a study of blood T cell repertoires in COVID-19 (dated by TCRdb to 2018 to 2020). Study-level background: Samples from collaborators originated in the United States, Italy and Spain and spanned both the acute and convalescent phases of COVID-19. Where HLA class I and class II types were available, the types were taken from metadata supplied by the sample provider, not from assay-based typing. Sample metadata almost always included a de-identified subject ID, COVID-19 status, age in years and sex. Samples came from the ongoing ImmuneRACE study (first 160 participants) plus 1,254 subjects from 6 global collaborators. The prospective study material was composed of cDNA or gDNA derived from T cells, B-cell-depleted T cells, or PBMCs. A freely available public database, intended as a resource for researchers studying the immune response to SARS-CoV-2, is where the repertoires were released. The dataset comprised deeply sampled blood TCRbeta repertoires from subjects exposed to, actively infected with, or recovered from COVID-19.

In the case of this clone: This receptor's antigen is unknown. Qualities for individual bases were not recorded, and no much larger clone is one base off.

The immunoSEQ Assay, a bias-controlled multiplex PCR, was used to amplify TCRbeta CDR3 regions from genomic DNA. The original methods were these. The number of nucleated cells in each sample was estimated by amplification of reference gene primers within the assay. To quantify the absolute abundance of each unique TCRbeta CDR3 rearrangement, sequence reads were collapsed and filtered. For each sample, productive Simpson clonality was calculated by taking the square root of Simpson's diversity index across productive rearrangements. TCRdb limited this immuneACCESS table to in-frame rearrangements with V and J called. A share of clones is missing; checked studies link under half to unresolved V genes, and the rest is unexplained. The V and J calls and clone size come from that table; D and trimming were worked out from the DNA. The sample yields about 400,000 clones; nearly 90% were counted once. Together, the top ten hold approximately 2.1% of the sample.

In the prospective study, participants were about 18 to 100 years old, resided in fewer than 25 geographic areas of the United States, and were enrolled through a virtual design. Cohort assignment in the prospective study relied on participant-reported clinical history from a screening survey and a study questionnaire. In the prospective study, whole blood, serum and a nasopharyngeal or oropharyngeal swab were collected from each participant by mobile phlebotomists. Prospective study participants could optionally give additional blood draws and questionnaires over a 2-month period. Blood samples from the prospective study were shipped frozen or at room temperature prior to DNA extraction. The paper's findings and limits, for the study overall: The quantity of clinical and demographic metadata differed by source and by participant and was supplied without curation.

According to the germline V gene, CDR1 reads MNHEY and CDR2 reads SVGAGI. The trim is 9 bases for V and 6 bases for J, with a gap of 20 bases between the germline ends. The CDR3 holds 14 amino acids from the cysteine to the phenylalanine. This entry keeps only the CDR3 DNA: 42 bases, framed from base 1. The chain was built from TRBV6-5 and TRBJ1-1; a weak D assignment points to TRBD1 (6 bases agree). This sequence originates from a woman aged 40 to 50 with acute COVID-19. Sample: PBMCs or T cells enriched from blood (not recorded which). The DNA is TGTGCCAGTAACATTAGGGGGGGATTCCCTGAAGCTTTCTTT. This is translated as CASNIRGGFPEAFF.